The 13 T cell receptor beta chains below all came from one sample that was sequenced in a study of T cell changes during pregnancy in multiple sclerosis. Generated by immunoSEQ multiplex PCR, the TCRdb table keeps only in-frame clones and is missing some. The sample yields approximately 60,000 clones, approximately 93% seen once. The sequences come from CD8+ T cells from peripheral blood mononuclear cells, collected in the second trimester of pregnancy. All receptors derive from a female donor with multiple sclerosis, enrolled in a pregnancy study.

This chain uses TRBV30 with TRBJ1-2, with 7 bases matching TRBD1. V lost 0 bases to trimming and J lost 6 bases; unmatched junction nucleotides: 10. Germline assignment: CDR1 GTSNPN and CDR2 SVGIG (reference sequence). The CDR3 loop spans 15 amino acids. As DNA, the CDR3 is TGTGCCTGGAGTGTACACAGGGGTGGTAGTAATGGCTACACCTTC. Translating it yields CAWSVHRGGSNGYTF. Using reference TRBV30 and TRBJ1-2 for the parts outside the CDR3, the full variable domain is SQTIHQWPATLVQPVGSPLSLECTVEGTSNPNLYWYRQAAGRGLQLLFYSVGIGQISSEVPQNLSASRPQDRQFILSSKKLLLSDSGFYLCAWSVHRGGSNGYTFGSGTRLTVV.

This clone has only one observation. V and J are TRBV7-6 and TRBJ2-2; the D gene is possibly TRBD1 (6 bases). In germline, CDR1 is SGHVS, CDR2 FNYEAQ. CDR3 length: 16 amino acids. Trimming took 4 bases from V and 3 from J, leaving 15 bases between them. CDR3 residues: CASSSGQPTYTGELFF. CDR3 DNA sequence: TGTGCCAGCAGCTCGGGACAACCGACATACACCGGGGAGCTGTTTTTT. The whole variable domain, filled in from reference TRBV7-6 and TRBJ2-2, reads GAGVSQSPRYKVTKRGQDVALRCDPISGHVSLYWYRQALGQGPEFLTYFNYEAQQDKSGLPNDRFSAERPEGSISTLTIQRTEQRDSAMYRCASSSGQPTYTGELFFGEGSRLTVL.

The chain uses TRBV11-2 and TRBJ2-3; unclear D gene. Germline V gene data show CDR1 as SGHAT and CDR2 as FQNNGV. This CDR3 has 14 amino acids. V lost 5 bases, J lost 3 bases, and 12 bases lay in between. CDR3 sequence (DNA): TGTGCCAGCAGCCCCGCAGGCACAACAGATACGCAGTATTTT. Protein sequence: CASSPAGTTDTQYF.

The chain is built from TRBV6-5 and TRBJ2-2; 11 positions agree with TRBD2. CDR3 length equals 16 residues. Germline CDR1 MNHEY, CDR2 SVGAGI. Germline trimming cut 2 bases from V and 5 bases from J; bases unmatched to any gene: 4. CDR3 DNA: TGTGCCAGCAGTTACCTGGGACTAGCGGAAACCGGGGAGCTGTTTTTT. Protein product: CASSYLGLAETGELFF.

This clone appeared a single time. The CDR3: CASSSDSTGPSLYGYTF. The CDR3, as DNA: TGTGCCAGCAGCTCAGATTCTACAGGGCCAAGTCTCTATGGCTACACCTTC. The chain couples TRBV5-6 to TRBJ1-2; a possible D gene is TRBD1 (6 bases). Deletions cut 3 bases from V and 4 bases from J, with 22 bases between. Germline CDR1 and CDR2: SGHDT and YYEEEE. This CDR3 has 17 amino acids.

V is TRBV19 and J is TRBJ2-7; 10 positions agree with TRBD1. J gave up 5 bases and V 3 bases, and 4 bases lay outside the gene matches. The CDR3 covers 14 residues. CDR1 is LNHDA, CDR2 SQIVND, per germline (reference sequence). CDR3 nucleotide sequence: TGTGCCAGTAGTATGGGACAGGGGACGCACGAGCAGTACTTC. Protein sequence: CASSMGQGTHEQYF.

The V call is TRBV9, the J call TRBJ2-5, with D perhaps TRBD1 (5 bases). Trimming removed 4 bases from V and 4 bases from J, with 14 bases in between. Germline values: CDR1 SGDLS, CDR2 YYNGEE. The CDR3 is 14 residues long. The DNA of the CDR3 is TGTGCCAGCAGCCCCCAAATGACAGTAGAGACCCAGTACTTC. As protein: CASSPQMTVETQYF.

The rearrangement uses TRBV5-4 and TRBJ1-2, with 7 nucleotides matching TRBD1. In germline, CDR1 is SGHNT, CDR2 YYREEE (reference sequence). There are 15 residues in the CDR3. Trimming took 0 bases from V and 3 from J; bases not matched to a gene: 5. The CDR3 nucleotides read TGTGCCAGCAGCTTGGTCCAGGGGGGTGACTATGGCTACACCTTC. It translates to CASSLVQGGDYGYTF.

The gene calls are TRBV2 and TRBJ1-1, with unresolved D. The CDR3 spans 14 residues. CDR1 is SNHLY and CDR2 is FYNNEI in the germline V gene. V shed 3 bases and J shed 6 bases, with 14 bases lying between them. The CDR3 DNA follows: TGTGCCAGCAGTGATTCGGGGAATGTCCCTGAAGCTTTCTTT. Its protein product is CASSDSGNVPEAFF.

This clone was seen just once. This sequence joins TRBV19 and TRBJ1-1; D not certain. Germline CDR1 LNHDA, CDR2 SQIVND (reference sequence). The CDR3 extends over 15 amino acids. Trimming left V 5 bases short and J 3 bases short, with 16 bases between. CDR3 in amino acids: CASSPGLGLHTEAFF. In nucleotides, the CDR3 is TGTGCCAGTAGTCCGGGGTTGGGCCTCCACACTGAAGCTTTCTTT.

The chain carries TRBV30 and TRBJ2-1; TRBD2 matches 9 bases. Looked up from germline, CDR1 is GTSNPN and CDR2 is SVGIG (reference sequence). This CDR3 is built from 14 residues. The V segment lost 4 bases and the J segment 4 bases; nucleotides outside the gene matches: 5. CDR3 bases: TGTGCCTGGATGTTTCTAGCGGGATACAATGAGCAGTTCTTC. This gives the protein CAWMFLAGYNEQFF.

The rearrangement uses TRBV4-2 and TRBJ2-7; 8 bases map to TRBD1. CDR1 LGHNA and CDR2 YNFKEQ come from the germline V gene. The CDR3 is 18 amino acids. The junction had 19 bases not matched to a gene; V was cut back by 4 bases and J by 5 bases. The CDR3 protein is CASSRRTGRGVPPDEQYF. The DNA of the CDR3 is TGTGCCAGCAGCCGCCGGACAGGGAGAGGAGTTCCTCCCGACGAGCAGTACTTC.

This chain connects TRBV19 to TRBJ1-4, with a tentative D call TRBD1 (5 bases). V shed 6 bases and J shed 1 base, with 6 bases lying between them. Germline loops: CDR1 LNHDA, CDR2 SQIVND (reference sequence). CDR3 length: 13 residues. CDR3 protein: CASRGLTNEKLFF. Written as DNA, the CDR3 is TGTGCCAGTAGGGGGCTAACTAATGAAAAACTGTTTTTT. Looking up the rest from reference TRBV19 and TRBJ1-4 gives the full variable domain: DGGITQSPKYLFRKEGQNVTLSCEQNLNHDAMYWYRQDPGQGLRLIYYSQIVNDFQKGDIAEGYSVSREKKESFPLTVTSAQKNPTAFYLCASRGLTNEKLFFGSGTQLSVL.